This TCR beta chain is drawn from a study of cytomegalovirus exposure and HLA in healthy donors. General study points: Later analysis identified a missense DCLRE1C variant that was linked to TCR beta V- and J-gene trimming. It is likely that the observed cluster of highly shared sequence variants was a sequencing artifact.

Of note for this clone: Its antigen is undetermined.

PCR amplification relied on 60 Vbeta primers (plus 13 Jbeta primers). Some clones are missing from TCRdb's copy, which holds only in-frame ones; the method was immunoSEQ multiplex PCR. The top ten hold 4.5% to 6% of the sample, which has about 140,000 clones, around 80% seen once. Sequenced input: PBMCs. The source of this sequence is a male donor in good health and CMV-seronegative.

CDR3 region: CASSEDSGSYNEQFF. In DNA form, the CDR3 reads TGTGCCAGCAGTGAAGATAGCGGGTCCTACAATGAGCAGTTCTTC. This chain connects TRBV6-1 to TRBJ2-1; 7 nucleotides align to TRBD2. CDR1 is MNHNS and CDR2 is SASEGT in the germline V gene. The CDR3 length is 15 residues. Trimming at V came to 1 base and at J to 1 base, leaving 1 base not matched to a gene.